This T cell receptor (beta chain) was sequenced in a study of neurological immune-mediated disorders. Study-wide findings and caveats: Private repertoires in all groups were suggested by the absence of shared CDR3 amino acid sequences among expanded clones across subjects. Multiple sclerosis was found to have the least TCR clonal expansion, below healthy controls, and HTLV-1-associated myelopathy the most.

Time point of the sample: technical triplicate 2. The unsorted libraries were prepared from 2 million PBMCs (stored at -80 C). This clonotype has at least ten counts. Its antigen is not known. The authors made cDNA by 5'RACE with 10-nucleotide random UMIs. TCRdb redid the calling of the 5' RACE reads with MiXCR, one entry per CDR3 protein. The table includes under 65,000 distinct CDR3 sequences, around 24% detected once. The sequencing input was PBMCs. This TCR came from a man between 60 and 75 years old with HTLV-1-associated myelopathy (HAM/TSP).

The CDR3, as DNA: TGCAGTGCTCCTCCTAGCCGGGATGCTTCCTACGAGCAGTACTTC. Translated, it gives CSAPPSRDASYEQYF. The chain links TRBV20-1 to TRBJ2-7; possible D gene TRBD2, 5 bases. Trimming removed 5 bases at V and 1 base at J, with 18 bases between. In germline, CDR1 is DFQATT, CDR2 SNEGSKA (reference sequence). There are 15 residues in the CDR3.